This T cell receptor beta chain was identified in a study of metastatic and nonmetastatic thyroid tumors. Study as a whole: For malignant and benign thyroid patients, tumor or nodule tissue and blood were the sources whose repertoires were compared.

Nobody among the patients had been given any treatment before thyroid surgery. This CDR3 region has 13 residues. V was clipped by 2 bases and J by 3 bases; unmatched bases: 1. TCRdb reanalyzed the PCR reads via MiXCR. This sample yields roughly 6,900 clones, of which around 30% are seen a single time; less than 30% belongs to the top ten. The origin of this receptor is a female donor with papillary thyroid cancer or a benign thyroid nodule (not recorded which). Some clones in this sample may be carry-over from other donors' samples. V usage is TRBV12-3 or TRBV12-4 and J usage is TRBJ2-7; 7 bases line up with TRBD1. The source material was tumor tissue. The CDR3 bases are TGTGCCAGCAGTTTAAGACAGGGCTACGAGCAGTACTTC. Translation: CASSLRQGYEQYF.